This T cell receptor beta chain came from a study of cytomegalovirus exposure and HLA in healthy donors. PCR amplification relied on 60 Vbeta primers (plus 13 Jbeta primers). The repertoire was sequenced with immunoSEQ multiplex PCR; TCRdb's copy has only in-frame clones and lacks some. The sample holds approximately 170,000 clones, about 82% seen once. V was pared by 7 bases and J by 4 bases, with 13 bases between. CDR1 and CDR2 from the germline V gene are SQVTM and ANQGSEA. The CDR3 length is 12 residues. The sequence derives from a young woman in good health and CMV-seronegative. Material for sequencing was PBMCs. V is TRBV29-1 and J is TRBJ1-1; tentative D call: TRBD1 (5 bases). The CDR3 region is CSAIQGGTEAFF. As DNA, the CDR3 is TGCAGCGCCATCCAGGGTGGCACTGAAGCTTTCTTT.